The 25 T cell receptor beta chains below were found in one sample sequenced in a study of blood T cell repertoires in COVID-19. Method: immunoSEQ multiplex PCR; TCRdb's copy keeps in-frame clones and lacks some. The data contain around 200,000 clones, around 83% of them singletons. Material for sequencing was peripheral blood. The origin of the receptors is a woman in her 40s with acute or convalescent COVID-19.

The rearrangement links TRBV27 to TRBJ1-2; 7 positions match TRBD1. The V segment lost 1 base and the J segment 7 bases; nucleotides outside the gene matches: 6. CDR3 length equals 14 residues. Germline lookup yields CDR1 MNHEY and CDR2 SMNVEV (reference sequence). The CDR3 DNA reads TGTGCCAGCAGTTTATATGGGACAGCGATTGGCTACACCTTC. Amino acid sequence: CASSLYGTAIGYTF.

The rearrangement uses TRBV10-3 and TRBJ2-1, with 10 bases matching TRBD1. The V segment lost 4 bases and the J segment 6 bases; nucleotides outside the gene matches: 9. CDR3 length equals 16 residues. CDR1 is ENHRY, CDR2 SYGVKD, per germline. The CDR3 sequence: CAISAPGQGTLNEQFF. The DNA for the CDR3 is TGTGCCATCAGTGCCCCGGGACAGGGGACACTCAATGAGCAGTTCTTC.

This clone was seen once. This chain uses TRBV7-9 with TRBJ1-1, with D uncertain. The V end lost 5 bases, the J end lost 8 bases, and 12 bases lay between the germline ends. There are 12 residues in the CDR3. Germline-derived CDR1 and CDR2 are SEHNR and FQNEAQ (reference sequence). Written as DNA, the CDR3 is TGTGCCAGCAGCATGGAGAGTAGAGAAGCTTTCTTT. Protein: CASSMESREAFF.

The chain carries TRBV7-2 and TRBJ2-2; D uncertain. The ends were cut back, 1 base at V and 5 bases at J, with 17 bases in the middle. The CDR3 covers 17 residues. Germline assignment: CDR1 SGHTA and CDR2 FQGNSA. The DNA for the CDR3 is TGTGCCAGCAGCTTAGGGTTGGAAAGACTTAGAACCGGGGAGCTGTTTTTT. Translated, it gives CASSLGLERLRTGELFF.

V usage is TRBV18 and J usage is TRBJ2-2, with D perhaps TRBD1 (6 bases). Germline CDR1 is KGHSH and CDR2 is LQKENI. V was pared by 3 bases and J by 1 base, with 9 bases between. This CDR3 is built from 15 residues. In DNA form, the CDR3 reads TGTGCCAGCTCACCGGACAGCCGGAACACCGGGGAGCTGTTTTTT. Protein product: CASSPDSRNTGELFF. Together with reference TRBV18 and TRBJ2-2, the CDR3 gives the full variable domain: NAGVMQNPRHLVRRRGQEARLRCSPMKGHSHVYWYRQLPEEGLKFMVYLQKENIIDESGMPKERFSAEFPKEGPSILRIQQVVRGDSAAYFCASSPDSRNTGELFFGEGSRLTVL.

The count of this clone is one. CDR3: CASSDRGPYNEQFF. The CDR3, as DNA: TGTGCCAGTAGCGACAGGGGGCCATACAATGAGCAGTTCTTC. J is TRBJ2-1 and V is TRBV19; 10 bases align to TRBD1. J was trimmed by 4 bases and V by 6 bases; bases with no gene match: 3. This CDR3 is built from 14 residues. The germline CDR1 and CDR2 sequences are LNHDA and SQIVND (reference sequence).

CDR3 sequence reads: CATSGSQETQYF. DNA for the CDR3: TGTGCCACCAGTGGGAGCCAAGAGACCCAGTACTTC. The rearrangement links TRBV24-1 to TRBJ2-5, with unresolved D. The CDR3 is made up of 12 amino acids. The germline gives CDR1 KGHDR, CDR2 SFDVKD. V shed 5 bases and J shed 1 base, with 4 bases lying between them.

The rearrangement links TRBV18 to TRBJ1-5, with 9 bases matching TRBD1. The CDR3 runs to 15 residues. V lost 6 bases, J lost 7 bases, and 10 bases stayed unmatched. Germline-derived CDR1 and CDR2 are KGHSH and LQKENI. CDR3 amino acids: CASSARDREKQPQHF. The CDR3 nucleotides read TGTGCCAGCTCGGCCCGGGACAGGGAGAAACAGCCCCAGCATTTT. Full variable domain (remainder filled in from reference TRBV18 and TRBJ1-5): NAGVMQNPRHLVRRRGQEARLRCSPMKGHSHVYWYRQLPEEGLKFMVYLQKENIIDESGMPKERFSAEFPKEGPSILRIQQVVRGDSAAYFCASSARDREKQPQHFGDGTRLSIL.

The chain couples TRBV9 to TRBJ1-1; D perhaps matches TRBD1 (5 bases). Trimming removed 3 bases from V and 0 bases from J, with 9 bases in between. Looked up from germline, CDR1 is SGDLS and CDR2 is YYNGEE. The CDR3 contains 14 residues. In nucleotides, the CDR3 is TGTGCCAGCAGCGAGGGGCGGATGAACACTGAAGCTTTCTTT. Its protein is CASSEGRMNTEAFF.

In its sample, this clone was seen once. CDR3 in amino acids: CASSDGQGATYGYTF. The CDR3 DNA sequence: TGTGCCAGCAGCGACGGACAGGGGGCTACCTATGGCTACACCTTC. V and J are TRBV5-4 and TRBJ1-2; 11 bases map to TRBD1. CDR3 length: 15 residues. Germline assignment: CDR1 SGHNT and CDR2 YYREEE (reference sequence). Unmatched junction bases numbered 6, after V lost 4 bases and J lost 4 bases.

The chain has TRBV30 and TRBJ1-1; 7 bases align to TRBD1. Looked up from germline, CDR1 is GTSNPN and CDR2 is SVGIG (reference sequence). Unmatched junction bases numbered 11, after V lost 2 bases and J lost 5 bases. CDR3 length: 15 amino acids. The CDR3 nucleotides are TGTGCCTGGAGTCCTCGACAGGGCCCGAGGACTGAAGCTTTCTTT. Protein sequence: CAWSPRQGPRTEAFF.

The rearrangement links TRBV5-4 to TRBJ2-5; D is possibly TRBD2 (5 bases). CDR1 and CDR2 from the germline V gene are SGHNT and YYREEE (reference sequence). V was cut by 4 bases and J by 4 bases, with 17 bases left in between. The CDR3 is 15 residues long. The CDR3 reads CASSLPAEVPETQYF. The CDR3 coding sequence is TGTGCCAGCAGCCTCCCAGCGGAGGTCCCAGAGACCCAGTACTTC.

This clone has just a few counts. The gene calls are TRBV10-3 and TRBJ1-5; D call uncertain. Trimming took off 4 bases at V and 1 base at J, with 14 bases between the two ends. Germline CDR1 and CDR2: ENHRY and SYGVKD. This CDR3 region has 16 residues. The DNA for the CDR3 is TGTGCCATCAGTGGAGGCGGCCTAGGAAGCAATCAGCCCCAGCATTTT. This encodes CAISGGGLGSNQPQHF.

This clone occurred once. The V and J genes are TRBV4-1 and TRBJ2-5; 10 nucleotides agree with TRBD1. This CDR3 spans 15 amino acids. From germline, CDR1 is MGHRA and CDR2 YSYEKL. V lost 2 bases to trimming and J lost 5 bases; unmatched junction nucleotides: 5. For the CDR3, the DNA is TGCGCCAGCAGCCAACGGGACAGGGGCTGGGAGACCCAGTACTTC. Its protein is CASSQRDRGWETQYF.

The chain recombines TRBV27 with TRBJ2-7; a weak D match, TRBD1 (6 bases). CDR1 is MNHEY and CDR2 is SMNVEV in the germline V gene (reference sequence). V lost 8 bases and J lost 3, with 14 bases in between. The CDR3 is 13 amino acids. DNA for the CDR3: TGTGCCAGCGCGCTAACAGGGTTCTACGAGCAGTACTTC. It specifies CASALTGFYEQYF.

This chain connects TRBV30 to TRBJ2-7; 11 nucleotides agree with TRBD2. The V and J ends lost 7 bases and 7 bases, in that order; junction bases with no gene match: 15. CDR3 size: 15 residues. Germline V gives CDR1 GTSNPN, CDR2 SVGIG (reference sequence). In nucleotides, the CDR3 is TGTGCCTCGACGACGAAACTAGCGGGAGTGGGGGAGCAGTACTTC. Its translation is CASTTKLAGVGEQYF. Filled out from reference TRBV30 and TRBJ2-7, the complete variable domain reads SQTIHQWPATLVQPVGSPLSLECTVEGTSNPNLYWYRQAAGRGLQLLFYSVGIGQISSEVPQNLSASRPQDRQFILSSKKLLLSDSGFYLCASTTKLAGVGEQYFGPGTRLTVT.

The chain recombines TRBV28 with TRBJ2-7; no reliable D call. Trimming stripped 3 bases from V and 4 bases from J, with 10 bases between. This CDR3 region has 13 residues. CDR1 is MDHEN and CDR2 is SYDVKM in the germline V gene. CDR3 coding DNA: TGTGCCAGCAGTTTTGGTAGGAGTTACGAGCAGTACTTC. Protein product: CASSFGRSYEQYF.

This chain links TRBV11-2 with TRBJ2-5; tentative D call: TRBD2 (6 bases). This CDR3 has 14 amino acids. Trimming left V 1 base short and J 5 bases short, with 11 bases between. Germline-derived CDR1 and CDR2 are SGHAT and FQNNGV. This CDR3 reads CASSLAAGRETQYF. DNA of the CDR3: TGTGCCAGCAGCTTAGCGGCAGGGAGGGAGACCCAGTACTTC.

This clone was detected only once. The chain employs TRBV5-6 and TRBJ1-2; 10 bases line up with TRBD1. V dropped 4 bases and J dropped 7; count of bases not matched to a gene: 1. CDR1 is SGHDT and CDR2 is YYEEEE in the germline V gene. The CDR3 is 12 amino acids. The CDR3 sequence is CASSRDRGGYTF. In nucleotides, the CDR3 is TGTGCCAGCAGCCGGGACAGGGGTGGCTACACCTTC.

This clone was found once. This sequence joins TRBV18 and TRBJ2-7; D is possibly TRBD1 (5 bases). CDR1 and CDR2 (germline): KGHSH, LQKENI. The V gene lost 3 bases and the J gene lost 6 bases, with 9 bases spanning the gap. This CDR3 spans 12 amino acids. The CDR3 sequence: CASSPQGREQYF. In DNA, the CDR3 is TGTGCCAGCTCACCCCAGGGTCGCGAGCAGTACTTC.

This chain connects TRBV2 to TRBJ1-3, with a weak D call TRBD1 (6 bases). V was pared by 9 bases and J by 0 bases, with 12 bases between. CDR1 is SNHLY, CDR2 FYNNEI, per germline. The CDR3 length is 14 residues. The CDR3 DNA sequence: TGTGCCAGGACCAGGGGCGACTCTGGAAACACCATATATTTT. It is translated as CARTRGDSGNTIYF.

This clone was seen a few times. CDR3 region: CASSLNSGQDSNQPQHF. In DNA form, the CDR3 reads TGTGCCAGCAGCTTGAATTCCGGCCAGGATAGCAATCAGCCCCAGCATTTT. This sequence joins TRBV7-8 and TRBJ1-5, with unresolved D. Trimming removed 3 bases from V and 0 bases from J, with 15 bases in between. Germline V gene data show CDR1 as SGHVS and CDR2 as FQNEAQ. This CDR3 region has 17 residues.

In nucleotides, the CDR3 is TGTGCCAGCAGCCGACCGGGACAAGTCTACGAGCAGTACTTC. This translates into CASSRPGQVYEQYF. This rearrangement joins TRBV16 to TRBJ2-7; TRBD1 might be the D (6 bases). Trimming cost V 4 bases and J 3 bases, with 13 bases left between them. The length of the CDR3 is 14 residues. From germline, CDR1 is KGHSY and CDR2 FQNENV.

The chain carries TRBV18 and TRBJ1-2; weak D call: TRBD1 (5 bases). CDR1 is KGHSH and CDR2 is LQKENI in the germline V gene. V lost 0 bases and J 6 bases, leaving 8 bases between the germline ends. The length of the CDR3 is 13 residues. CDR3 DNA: TGTGCCAGCTCACCACCCGCAGGGAATGGCTACACCTTC. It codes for CASSPPAGNGYTF.

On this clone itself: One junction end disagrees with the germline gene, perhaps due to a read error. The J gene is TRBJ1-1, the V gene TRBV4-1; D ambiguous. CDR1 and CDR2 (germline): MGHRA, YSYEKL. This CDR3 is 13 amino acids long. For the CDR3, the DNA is TGCGCCAGCAGCCCTCCGGGGAACGCTGAAGCTTTCTTT. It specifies CASSPPGNAEAFF.